This T cell receptor beta chain was sequenced during a study of shared T cell receptors in the human thymus. The germline CDR1 and CDR2 sequences are LGHNT and FRNRAP. The germline V and J ends were trimmed by 1 base and 3 bases, with 18 bases remaining between them. This CDR3 is built from 17 residues. Libraries were prepared by immunoSEQ multiplex PCR; TCRdb keeps only in-frame clonotypes and omits some of them. The top ten hold roughly 0.0089% of the sample, which has 630,000 or so clones, more than 75% seen once. The same data also went into a second study, on human thymus T cells. That work contributes: Resections from corrective heart surgery supplied the thymus tissue. Among thymic and blood repertoires, usage of V and J genes appeared biased.

The chain uses TRBV12-5 and TRBJ1-1, with D possibly matching TRBD1 (6 bases). Sequenced input: thymocytes. This sequence originates from a boy in the first two years of life with a congenital heart defect. The CDR3 protein is CASGLGRRGWEDTEAFF. As DNA, the CDR3 is TGTGCTAGTGGTTTGGGTCGTAGGGGGTGGGAAGACACTGAAGCTTTCTTT. The whole variable domain, remainder taken from reference TRBV12-5 and TRBJ1-1, is DARVTQTPRHKVTEMGQEVTMRCQPILGHNTVFWYRQTMMQGLELLAYFRNRAPLDDSGMPKDRFSAEMPDATLATLKIQPSEPRDSAVYFCASGLGRRGWEDTEAFFGQGTRLTVV.